The 20 T cell receptor beta chains reported below all come from one sample, sequenced in a study of blood T cell repertoires in COVID-19. The protocol was immunoSEQ multiplex PCR, while the TCRdb copy is restricted to in-frame clones and leaves out a portion. The table shows more than 200,000 clones, with 81% occurring only once. The sequencing input was peripheral blood. These receptor sequences come from a woman at least 80 years old with acute or convalescent COVID-19.

This clone occurred many times. V gene TRBV3-1 (or the pseudogene TRBV3-2) combines with J gene TRBJ2-1, with D possibly TRBD2 on 6 matching bases. The germline gives CDR1 LGHDT, CDR2 YNNKEL (reference sequence). The CDR3 extends over 15 amino acids. Between the trimmed V and J ends, which lost 4 bases and 0 bases, there was a span of 10 bases. The CDR3 spells CASSRVADSYNEQFF. In DNA, the CDR3 is TGTGCCAGCAGCCGGGTAGCGGACTCCTACAATGAGCAGTTCTTC.

This clone was seen a single time. This chain connects TRBV5-6 to TRBJ2-3; 7 bases are shared with TRBD1. The CDR3 runs to 14 residues. Germline V gene lookup returns CDR1 SGHDT and CDR2 YYEEEE. V lost 0 bases to trimming and J lost 2 bases; unmatched junction nucleotides: 0. The CDR3 loop is CASSLEGATDTQYF. CDR3 nucleotides: TGTGCCAGCAGCTTGGAGGGGGCCACAGATACGCAGTATTTT.

This clone was counted at least ten times. This sequence joins TRBV4-1 and TRBJ2-7; TRBD1 aligns across 7 bases. Losses at the gene ends were 2 bases for V and 8 bases for J; bases not matched to a gene: 6. Germline V gene sequence: CDR1 MGHRA, CDR2 YSYEKL. The CDR3 has 13 residues. CDR3 amino acids: CASSQTPDRKQYF. CDR3 DNA: TGCGCCAGCAGCCAAACACCGGACAGGAAGCAGTACTTC.

V usage is TRBV28 and J usage is TRBJ1-5; D is uncertain. CDR1 MDHEN and CDR2 SYDVKM come from the germline V gene. V was clipped by 7 bases and J by 5 bases, with 9 bases between them. The CDR3 spans 12 residues. This CDR3 reads CASTEADQPQHF. DNA for the CDR3: TGTGCCAGCACGGAGGCGGATCAGCCCCAGCATTTT.

The chain couples TRBV3-1 (or the pseudogene TRBV3-2) to TRBJ1-6; tentatively, D is TRBD1 (5 bases). V shed 0 bases and J shed 6 bases, with 12 bases lying between them. This CDR3 contains 16 residues. In germline, CDR1 is LGHDT, CDR2 YNNKEL (reference sequence). CDR3 loop: CASSQERPGINSPLHF. CDR3 sequence (DNA): TGTGCCAGCAGCCAAGAAAGACCAGGGATTAATTCACCCCTCCACTTT.

The sample holds one count of this clone. The chain recombines TRBV7-9 with TRBJ1-2, with no clear D. CDR1 is SEHNR and CDR2 is FQNEAQ in the germline V gene (reference sequence). The V and J ends lost 5 bases and 4 bases respectively, with 14 bases between them. This CDR3 region has 14 residues. The CDR3 sequence: CASSPTGLVYGYTF. The CDR3 DNA sequence: TGTGCCAGCAGCCCAACGGGGTTGGTCTATGGCTACACCTTC.

The V gene is TRBV11-2, the J gene TRBJ2-7, with 7 bases fitting TRBD1. J gave up 10 bases and V 5 bases, and 14 bases lay outside the gene matches. The CDR3 is 14 amino acids. Germline V lookup: CDR1 SGHAT, CDR2 FQNNGV. The CDR3 sequence is CASSLLSRDSDQYF. Here the CDR3 DNA reads TGTGCCAGCAGCCTTCTGTCCCGGGACAGCGATCAGTACTTC.

V gene TRBV6-5 combines with J gene TRBJ2-7; D perhaps matches TRBD1 (5 bases). Trimming took 5 bases from V and 5 from J, leaving 13 bases between them. This CDR3 contains 13 residues. The germline CDR1 and CDR2 sequences are MNHEY and SVGAGI. CDR3 residues: CASSQGRANEQYF. CDR3 DNA sequence: TGTGCCAGCAGTCAGGGAAGAGCGAACGAGCAGTACTTC.

The V and J genes are TRBV5-1 and TRBJ2-3, with D perhaps TRBD2 (5 bases). This CDR3 contains 14 residues. Germline V CDR1 and CDR2: SGHRS, YFSETQ. V lost 3 bases and J lost 3, with 11 bases in between. In DNA, the CDR3 is TGCGCCAGCAGCTATACCGGGGTTACAGATACGCAGTATTTT. It translates to CASSYTGVTDTQYF.

This chain joins TRBV10-2 and TRBJ2-3; TRBD2 matches at 7 bases. The germline gives CDR1 WSHSY, CDR2 SAAADI. V gave up 10 bases and J gave up 10 bases; unmatched junction bases: 17. The CDR3 spans 14 residues. The CDR3 sequence is CATRGDGPILSQYF. The CDR3 region has the DNA TGCGCCACCCGGGGGGATGGCCCCATCCTATCGCAGTATTTT.

This rearrangement joins TRBV5-1 to TRBJ2-1, with 8 bases fitting TRBD2. Germline V CDR1 and CDR2: SGHRS, YFSETQ. V was clipped by 1 base and J by 7 bases; unmatched bases: 7. The CDR3 is 15 amino acids. This CDR3 reads CASSLPLAGENEQFF. The CDR3, as DNA: TGCGCCAGCAGCTTGCCCCTAGCGGGTGAGAATGAGCAGTTCTTC.

The chain combines TRBV19 with TRBJ2-1; 7 bases fit TRBD2. The CDR3 loop spans 17 amino acids. Trimming removed 4 bases from V and 1 base from J; junction bases left unmatched: 10. CDR1 is LNHDA, CDR2 SQIVND, per germline (reference sequence). The CDR3 nucleotides read TGTGCCAGTAGTACCGTTGGAGCGGGGAGTTCCTACAATGAGCAGTTCTTC. Protein sequence: CASSTVGAGSSYNEQFF.

The gene calls are TRBV12-1 and TRBJ2-3; the listed D gene, TRBD1, was not tested against the DNA. TRBV12-1 is described as a pseudogene. This CDR3 spans 23 amino acids. DNA for the CDR3: TGTGCCAGCAGCTTGACAGGGGTCGGACGGGAGTACCCGTCCGAGACCACCAGGGATACGCAGTATTTT. Protein sequence: CASSLTGVGREYPSETTRDTQYF.

This chain uses TRBV19 with TRBJ2-3, with 10 bases lining up with TRBD2. The ends lost 5 bases at V and 0 bases at J; junction bases unmatched: 2. There are 15 residues in the CDR3. Germline CDR1 and CDR2: LNHDA and SQIVND (reference sequence). For the CDR3, the DNA is TGTGCCAGTAGTGAACTAGCGGGAAGCACAGATACGCAGTATTTT. This sequence encodes CASSELAGSTDTQYF.

The chain recombines TRBV5-1 with TRBJ1-2, with D tentatively TRBD1 (5 bases). Germline lookup yields CDR1 SGHRS and CDR2 YFSETQ. This CDR3 spans 12 amino acids. V was pared by 1 base and J by 8 bases, with 9 bases between. This CDR3 is CASSLTGGGYTF. DNA of the CDR3: TGCGCCAGCAGCTTGACAGGAGGGGGCTACACCTTC.

This clone has only a few counts. CDR3 DNA sequence: TGTGCCAGAAGCCCGGGGACAGGGTGGCGCGAGCAGTACTTC. Its translation: CARSPGTGWREQYF. This chain joins TRBV5-3 and TRBJ2-7, with 9 bases fitting TRBD1. TRBV5-3 belongs to the ORF category, with a function that is uncertain. J was trimmed by 6 bases and V by 4 bases; bases with no gene match: 8. There are 14 residues in the CDR3.

The chain employs TRBV19 and TRBJ1-5, with D perhaps TRBD1 (6 bases). The germline CDR1 and CDR2 sequences are LNHDA and SQIVND (reference sequence). This CDR3 is built from 16 residues. The ends were cut back, 3 bases at V and 2 bases at J, with 14 bases in the middle. In DNA, the CDR3 is TGTGCCAGTAGTATTAGGAGGTCAGGGGGCAATCAGCCCCAGCATTTT. Translating gives CASSIRRSGGNQPQHF.

The chain carries TRBV5-1 and TRBJ1-2; 7 nucleotides align to TRBD1. Germline V lookup: CDR1 SGHRS, CDR2 YFSETQ. There are 15 residues in the CDR3. V lost 3 bases to trimming and J lost 0 bases; unmatched junction nucleotides: 5. CDR3 region: CASSSGQATNYGYTF. The CDR3 DNA reads as TGCGCCAGCAGCTCAGGACAGGCCACTAACTATGGCTACACCTTC.

The chain recombines TRBV18 with TRBJ1-1, with unresolved D. CDR3 length: 15 residues. V lost 2 bases, J lost 0 bases, and 10 bases lay in between. The germline V gene encodes CDR1 KGHSH and CDR2 LQKENI. The DNA for the CDR3 is TGTGCCAGCTCACCAGAGGGCCTCATGAACACTGAAGCTTTCTTT. Protein sequence: CASSPEGLMNTEAFF.

The CDR3 here is CSVEQGGTYEQYF. CDR3 sequence (DNA): TGCAGCGTTGAACAGGGAGGTACCTACGAGCAGTACTTC. The chain couples TRBV29-1 to TRBJ2-7; D might be TRBD2 (6 bases). The CDR3 has 13 residues. Trimming shortened V by 2 bases and J by 2 bases, and 10 bases separated the two germline ends. The V gene's germline CDR1 is SQVTM and CDR2 ANQGSEA.